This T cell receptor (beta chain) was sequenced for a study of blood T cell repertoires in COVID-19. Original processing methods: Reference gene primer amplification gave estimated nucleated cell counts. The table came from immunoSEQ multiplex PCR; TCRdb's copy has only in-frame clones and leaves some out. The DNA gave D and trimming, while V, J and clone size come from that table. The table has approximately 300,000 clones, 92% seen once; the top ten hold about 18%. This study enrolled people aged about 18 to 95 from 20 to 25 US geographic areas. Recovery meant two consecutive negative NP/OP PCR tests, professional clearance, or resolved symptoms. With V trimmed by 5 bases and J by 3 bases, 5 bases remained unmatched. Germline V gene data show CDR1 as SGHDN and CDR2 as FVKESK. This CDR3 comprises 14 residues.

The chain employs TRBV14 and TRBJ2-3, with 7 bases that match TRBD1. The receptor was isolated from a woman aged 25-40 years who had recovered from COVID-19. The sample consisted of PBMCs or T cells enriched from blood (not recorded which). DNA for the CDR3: TGTGCCAGCAGCATGGGGACAGCTACAGATACGCAGTATTTT. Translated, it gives CASSMGTATDTQYF. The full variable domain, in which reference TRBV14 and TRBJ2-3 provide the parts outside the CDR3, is EAGVTQFPSHSVIEKGQTVTLRCDPISGHDNLYWYRRVMGKEIKFLLHFVKESKQDESGMPNNRFLAERTGGTYSTLKVQPAELEDSGVYFCASSMGTATDTQYFGPGTRLTVL.